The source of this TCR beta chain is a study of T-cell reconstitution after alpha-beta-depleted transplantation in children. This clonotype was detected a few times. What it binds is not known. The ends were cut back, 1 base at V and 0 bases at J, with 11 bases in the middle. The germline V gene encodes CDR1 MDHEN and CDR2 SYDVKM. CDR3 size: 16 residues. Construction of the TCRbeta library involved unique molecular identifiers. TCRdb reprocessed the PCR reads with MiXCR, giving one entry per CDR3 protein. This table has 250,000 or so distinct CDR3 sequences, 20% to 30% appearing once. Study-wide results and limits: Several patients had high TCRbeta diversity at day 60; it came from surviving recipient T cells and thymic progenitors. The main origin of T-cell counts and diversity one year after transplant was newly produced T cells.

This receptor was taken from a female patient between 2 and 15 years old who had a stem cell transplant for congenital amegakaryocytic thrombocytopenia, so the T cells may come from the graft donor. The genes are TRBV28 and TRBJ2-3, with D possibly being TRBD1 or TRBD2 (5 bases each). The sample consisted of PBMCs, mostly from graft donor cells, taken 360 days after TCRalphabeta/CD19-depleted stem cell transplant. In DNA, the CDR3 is TGTGCCAGCAGTTTATTACCGGGGACCAGCACAGATACGCAGTATTTT. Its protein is CASSLLPGTSTDTQYF.